Below, 32 T cell receptor beta chains from the same sample are listed, as sequenced in a study of blood T cell repertoires in COVID-19. Using immunoSEQ multiplex PCR, the repertoire was profiled, and TCRdb retains in-frame clones only, with some absent. In the table there are about 160,000 clones, about four fifths of which are singletons. Sequencing was carried out using PBMCs or T cells enriched from blood (not recorded which). These receptor sequences come from a woman aged 55-69 years who had recovered from COVID-19.

This clone was picked up a small number of times. The genes are TRBV2 and TRBJ2-3, with D perhaps TRBD2 (7 bases). V lost 11 bases and J lost 2, with 14 bases in between. CDR1 and CDR2 (germline): SNHLY, FYNNEI. The CDR3 spans 13 residues. CDR3 sequence reads: CAGEGGYTDTQYF. In DNA, the CDR3 is TGTGCCGGGGAGGGGGGGTACACAGATACGCAGTATTTT.

V and J are TRBV27 and TRBJ1-4; 10 bases align to TRBD1. Germline V CDR1 and CDR2: MNHEY, SMNVEV (reference sequence). Trimming took 8 bases from V and 8 from J; bases not matched to a gene: 8. The CDR3 runs 14 residues. This CDR3 is CASATDRGEEKLFF. In DNA, the CDR3 is TGTGCCAGCGCGACGGACAGGGGGGAAGAAAAACTGTTTTTT.

This sequence joins TRBV5-1 and TRBJ1-1, with 9 positions matching TRBD1. Trimming removed 6 bases from V and 0 bases from J; junction bases left unmatched: 12. The CDR3 totals 17 residues. Germline CDR1 and CDR2: SGHRS and YFSETQ. The CDR3, as DNA: TGCGCCAGCATTGGAGGACAGGGGTCCTTAATGAACACTGAAGCTTTCTTT. It codes for CASIGGQGSLMNTEAFF. The full variable domain, in which reference TRBV5-1 and TRBJ1-1 provide the parts outside the CDR3, is KAGVTQTPRYLIKTRGQQVTLSCSPISGHRSVSWYQQTPGQGLQFLFEYFSETQRNKGNFPGRFSGRQFSNSRSEMNVSTLELGDSALYLCASIGGQGSLMNTEAFFGQGTRLTVV.

V and J are TRBV19 and TRBJ1-1; TRBD1 might be the D (5 bases). Trimming left V 6 bases short and J 3 bases short, with 20 bases between. The CDR3 has 16 residues. CDR1 is LNHDA and CDR2 is SQIVND in the germline V gene (reference sequence). CDR3: CASRGPGNTRDTEAFF. The CDR3, as DNA: TGTGCCAGTAGGGGGCCAGGCAACACACGGGACACTGAAGCTTTCTTT.

This chain uses TRBV7-2 with TRBJ2-1; 7 nucleotides match TRBD2. The CDR3 is 15 residues long. Germline CDR1 SGHTA, CDR2 FQGNSA. Germline trimming cut 3 bases from V and 5 bases from J; bases unmatched to any gene: 7. CDR3 amino acids: CASSFGGTGNNEQFF. The CDR3 nucleotides read TGTGCCAGCAGCTTCGGGGGGACCGGAAACAATGAGCAGTTCTTC.

The chain employs TRBV5-4 and TRBJ2-5; D call uncertain. Germline V CDR1 and CDR2: SGHNT, YYREEE (reference sequence). Trimming pared 5 bases from V and 2 bases from J, leaving 10 bases between. The CDR3 contains 13 residues. CDR3 sequence reads: CASRNYPQETQYF. CDR3 in DNA: TGTGCCAGCAGGAACTACCCTCAAGAGACCCAGTACTTC.

The chain has TRBV25-1 and TRBJ1-5; D gene unclear. V lost 4 bases, J lost 2 bases, and 6 bases lay in between. This CDR3 has 13 amino acids. Germline V gene lookup returns CDR1 MGHDK and CDR2 SYGVNS. CDR3 DNA sequence: TGTGCCAGCAGTGGCCGCGGCAATCAGCCCCAGCATTTT. Protein sequence: CASSGRGNQPQHF.

J is TRBJ1-1 and V is TRBV12-3 or TRBV12-4; TRBD1 agrees at 8 bases. The CDR3 contains 13 residues. V lost 6 bases and J lost 7; bases outside the gene matches: 7. CDR3: CASRVRGRGEAFF. CDR3 bases: TGTGCCAGCAGGGTCAGGGGGCGAGGTGAAGCTTTCTTT.

The chain carries TRBV5-1 and TRBJ1-1, with D possibly TRBD1 on 5 matching bases. This CDR3 is built from 13 residues. Germline V CDR1 and CDR2: SGHRS, YFSETQ. The V end was cut by 5 bases, the J end by 3 bases, with 11 bases between. The DNA for the CDR3 is TGCGCCAGCAGACAAGACAGAGACACTGAAGCTTTCTTT. This sequence encodes CASRQDRDTEAFF.

In its sample, this clone was seen a few times. The V gene is TRBV12-3 or TRBV12-4, the J gene TRBJ1-4; 8 bases align to TRBD1. This CDR3 is 13 amino acids long. J was trimmed by 6 bases and V by 6 bases; bases with no gene match: 3. The CDR3, as DNA: TGTGCCAGCAGACCGGACAGGGATGAAAAACTGTTTTTT. Translating gives CASRPDRDEKLFF.

The sample holds one count of this clone. The J gene is TRBJ2-7, the V gene TRBV5-6; 9 bases are shared with TRBD2. The V segment lost 5 bases and the J segment 0 bases; nucleotides outside the gene matches: 6. CDR1 is SGHDT, CDR2 YYEEEE, per germline. The CDR3 has 15 residues. CDR3 in DNA: TGTGCCAGCAGAAGCGCGCGGGGGGGCTCCTACGAGCAGTACTTC. It specifies CASRSARGGSYEQYF.

This chain uses TRBV27 with TRBJ1-1; 7 nucleotides agree with TRBD1. V shed 5 bases, J shed 2 bases, and the junction held 11 bases outside the gene matches. This CDR3 has 16 amino acids. Germline V gives CDR1 MNHEY, CDR2 SMNVEV (reference sequence). CDR3 nucleotide sequence: TGTGCCAGCAGTCTCGCAATGACAGGGTTTAACACTGAAGCTTTCTTT. Translated, it gives CASSLAMTGFNTEAFF.

This clone turned up a few times. Written as DNA, the CDR3 is TGCGCCAGCAGAGATAAGACAGAACCCTACGAGCAGTACTTC. It is translated as CASRDKTEPYEQYF. The chain is built from TRBV10-2 and TRBJ2-7; TRBD1 might be the D (5 bases). CDR3 length equals 14 residues. Trimming took 6 bases from V and 2 from J, leaving 14 bases between them. From germline, CDR1 is WSHSY and CDR2 SAAADI.

V usage is TRBV7-8 and J usage is TRBJ1-2, with D tentatively TRBD1 (5 bases). Germline V gene lookup returns CDR1 SGHVS and CDR2 FQNEAQ. The V gene lost 0 bases and the J gene lost 0 bases, with 17 bases spanning the gap. CDR3 length equals 18 residues. CDR3 coding DNA: TGTGCCAGCAGCTTAGCGATAAAGGCAGGGTCGTCTAACTATGGCTACACCTTC. Its translation is CASSLAIKAGSSNYGYTF.

The gene calls are TRBV27 and TRBJ1-4; D gene ambiguous. From germline, CDR1 is MNHEY and CDR2 SMNVEV (reference sequence). Between the trimmed V and J ends, which lost 5 bases and 2 bases, there was a span of 9 bases. The CDR3 is made up of 14 amino acids. This CDR3 is CASSPRVTNEKLFF. The CDR3 DNA follows: TGTGCCAGCAGTCCACGGGTCACTAATGAAAAACTGTTTTTT.

The genes are TRBV12-3 or TRBV12-4 and TRBJ1-3; D remains unclear. This CDR3 is built from 12 residues. V lost 6 bases, J lost 4 bases, and 7 bases lay in between. Here the CDR3 DNA reads TGTGCCAGCAGAGATCGGGGAAACACCATATATTTT. Encoded protein: CASRDRGNTIYF.

The rearrangement uses TRBV7-2 and TRBJ2-3; the match to TRBD2 covers 12 bases. This CDR3 has 16 residues. Germline values: CDR1 SGHTA, CDR2 FQGNSA. The trim removed 5 bases at V and 1 base at J, leaving 4 bases unmatched. The CDR3 coding sequence is TGTGCCAGCAGCCGTCTAGCGGGGGGGCGCACAGATACGCAGTATTTT. This translates into CASSRLAGGRTDTQYF.

The chain is built from TRBV18 and TRBJ1-2; D is unresolved. This CDR3 is 14 amino acids long. The V end was cut by 3 bases, the J end by 8 bases, with 16 bases between. Germline assignment: CDR1 KGHSH and CDR2 LQKENI. CDR3 region: CASSPQRLQSGYTF. The CDR3 coding sequence is TGTGCCAGCTCACCTCAGAGGCTTCAGTCAGGCTACACCTTC.

This chain links TRBV19 with TRBJ2-5, with a tentative D call TRBD1 (6 bases). This CDR3 region has 17 residues. Trimming shortened V by 3 bases and J by 5 bases, and 22 bases separated the two germline ends. Per germline, CDR1 LNHDA and CDR2 SQIVND (reference sequence). The CDR3 sequence: CASSMGRRGQFPETQYF. The CDR3 DNA is TGTGCCAGTAGTATGGGGCGGAGAGGACAGTTTCCGGAGACCCAGTACTTC. The full variable domain, completed using reference TRBV19 and TRBJ2-5, is DGGITQSPKYLFRKEGQNVTLSCEQNLNHDAMYWYRQDPGQGLRLIYYSQIVNDFQKGDIAEGYSVSREKKESFPLTVTSAQKNPTAFYLCASSMGRRGQFPETQYFGPGTRLLVL.

The V and J genes are TRBV7-3 and TRBJ2-2; possibly TRBD1 for D (5 bases). Trimming removed 6 bases at V and 3 bases at J, with 11 bases between. CDR1 SGHTA and CDR2 FQGTGA come from the germline V gene. The CDR3 is 14 residues long. CDR3 amino acids: CASSPDTYTGELFF. In nucleotides, the CDR3 is TGTGCCAGCAGTCCGGACACTTACACCGGGGAGCTGTTTTTT. Looking up the rest from reference TRBV7-3 and TRBJ2-2 gives the full variable domain: GAGVSQTPSNKVTEKGKYVELRCDPISGHTALYWYRQSLGQGPEFLIYFQGTGAADDSGLPNDRFFAVRPEGSVSTLKIQRTERGDSAVYLCASSPDTYTGELFFGEGSRLTVL.

The CDR3 reads CATRQGNTINTDTQYF. In DNA, the CDR3 is TGTGCCACCAGGCAGGGCAACACAATCAACACAGATACGCAGTATTTT. The chain recombines TRBV15 with TRBJ2-3; tentative D call: TRBD1 (5 bases). This CDR3 region has 16 residues. Trimming cost V 6 bases and J 2 bases, with 18 bases left between them. From germline, CDR1 is LNHNV and CDR2 YYDKDF (reference sequence).

The rearrangement uses TRBV5-1 and TRBJ1-6; D gene ambiguous. V lost 4 bases, J lost 12 bases, and 20 bases lay in between. From germline, CDR1 is SGHRS and CDR2 YFSETQ. This CDR3 is 15 amino acids long. CDR3 sequence reads: CASSLQTGKGLPLHF. CDR3 DNA sequence: TGCGCCAGCAGCCTACAGACGGGGAAAGGGTTACCCCTCCACTTT.

This sequence joins TRBV19 and TRBJ2-1; TRBD2 matches 10 bases. Per germline, CDR1 LNHDA and CDR2 SQIVND (reference sequence). The V and J ends lost 5 bases and 4 bases, in that order; junction bases with no gene match: 2. CDR3 length: 14 residues. As DNA, the CDR3 is TGTGCCAGTAGTCTTAGCGGGGGGTACAATGAGCAGTTCTTC. This codes for CASSLSGGYNEQFF.

The gene calls are TRBV6-5 and TRBJ1-2; 8 bases fit TRBD1. Trimming cost V 5 bases and J 3 bases; bases outside gene matches: 2. Looked up from germline, CDR1 is MNHEY and CDR2 is SVGAGI. CDR3 length: 13 amino acids. CDR3 nucleotides: TGTGCCAGCAGTCTACAGGGGGACTATGGCTACACCTTC. This sequence encodes CASSLQGDYGYTF.

This chain links TRBV12-3 or TRBV12-4 with TRBJ1-1; D unresolved. The CDR3 consists of 11 residues. Trimming removed 4 bases from V and 6 bases from J, with 6 bases in between. CDR3 loop: CASSWQAEAFF. CDR3 coding DNA: TGTGCCAGCAGTTGGCAGGCTGAAGCTTTCTTT.

The J gene is TRBJ2-1, the V gene TRBV24-1, with 7 bases fitting TRBD2. The CDR3 totals 14 residues. Per the germline V gene, CDR1 is KGHDR and CDR2 is SFDVKD. Germline trimming cut 3 bases from V and 7 bases from J; bases unmatched to any gene: 5. CDR3: CATSDRMRGNEQFF. The CDR3 DNA reads as TGTGCCACCAGTGATCGGATGCGGGGGAATGAGCAGTTCTTC.

In this sample, this clone turned up a few times. The chain couples TRBV12-3 or TRBV12-4 to TRBJ1-5; a possible D gene is TRBD1 (5 bases). The CDR3 contains 13 residues. V shed 4 bases and J shed 4 bases, with 8 bases lying between them. The CDR3: CASSSGFNQPQHF. The CDR3 DNA follows: TGTGCCAGCAGTTCAGGGTTTAATCAGCCCCAGCATTTT.

The gene calls are TRBV7-8 and TRBJ2-7; TRBD1 matches at 8 bases. V shed 5 bases, J shed 2 bases, and the junction held 5 bases outside the gene matches. Germline values: CDR1 SGHVS, CDR2 FQNEAQ. The CDR3 has 14 residues. This CDR3 reads CASSLRTGPYEQYF. The CDR3 DNA follows: TGTGCCAGCAGCCTACGGACAGGGCCCTACGAGCAGTACTTC.

The J gene is TRBJ2-2, the V gene TRBV5-1; D gene uncertain. The CDR3 loop spans 14 amino acids. CDR1 is SGHRS, CDR2 YFSETQ, per germline. V was trimmed by 2 bases and J by 4 bases, leaving 9 bases between them. The CDR3 bases are TGCGCCAGCAGCTTTCAGGCCATCACCGGGGAGCTGTTTTTT. This translates into CASSFQAITGELFF.

The chain couples TRBV21-1 to TRBJ2-4; the D call of TRBD2 is as the table states it, not checked on the DNA. TRBV21-1 is reported as a pseudogene. This CDR3 contains 16 residues. CDR3 loop: CASSKAQWWEGNIQYF. CDR3 DNA sequence: TGTGCCAGCAGCAAAGCCCAATGGTGGGAGGGGAACATTCAGTACTTC.

J is TRBJ1-2 and V is TRBV29-1; no clear D gene. V lost 5 bases, J lost 6 bases, and 13 bases lay in between. Germline V gene lookup returns CDR1 SQVTM and CDR2 ANQGSEA. The CDR3 has 12 residues. The DNA for the CDR3 is TGCAGCGTTCTTCCGTCAGGTCATGGCTACACCTTC. Amino acid sequence: CSVLPSGHGYTF.

The chain uses TRBV27 and TRBJ2-3, with D perhaps matching TRBD2 (6 bases). This CDR3 is 14 amino acids long. Trimming removed 5 bases at V and 4 bases at J, with 13 bases between. The germline gives CDR1 MNHEY, CDR2 SMNVEV (reference sequence). CDR3 sequence: CASSQLASSDTQYF. The CDR3 DNA is TGTGCCAGCAGTCAACTAGCTTCCTCAGATACGCAGTATTTT.